This TCR beta chain was sequenced during a study of blood T cell repertoires in COVID-19. Overall study: Spain, Italy and the United States supplied samples that represented acute and convalescent COVID-19.

Sequenced by immunoSEQ multiplex PCR; TCRdb stores in-frame clones only, minus some. In the table there are hundreds of thousands of clones, about 80% of which are singletons. This clone appeared a single time. The V and J ends lost 8 bases and 8 bases, in that order; junction bases with no gene match: 1. This CDR3 has 10 residues. Germline V CDR1 and CDR2: LNHDA, SQIVND (reference sequence). This chain joins TRBV19 and TRBJ1-2, with 8 positions matching TRBD1. This sequence originates from a man aged 25-45 years with acute COVID-19. Sequencing was performed on PBMCs or T cells enriched from blood (not recorded which). The DNA for the CDR3 is TGTGCCAGTGCAGGGGGCGGCTACACCTTC. Translated: CASAGGGYTF.